Listed below are T cell receptor beta chains from one sample, sequenced in a study of cytomegalovirus exposure and HLA in healthy donors. Sequencing was performed with immunoSEQ multiplex PCR; in TCRdb, only in-frame clones are kept and a portion is missing. This table has some 130,000 clones, roughly 70% appearing once. Material for sequencing was PBMCs. Source of these receptors: a woman aged 55-75 years in good health and CMV-seropositive. The CDR3 runs from the conserved cysteine through the conserved F or W. D genes are given only for firm matches. Size is omitted from some rows. Given values are once, few, many or a class for expanded clones.

>TRBD2|TRBV30|.|TRBJ2-2
TGTGCCTGGCGCGCCGGGACTAGACACACCGGGGAGCTGTTTTTT
CAWRAGTRHTGELFF
>.|TRBV5-1|.|TRBJ2-1
TGCGCCAGCAGGGTAGCGGACTCCTACAATGAGCAGTTCTTC
CASRVADSYNEQFF
>TRBD1|TRBV29-1|once|TRBJ2-5
TGCAGCGCTGGGACAGATCAAGAGACCCAGTACTTC
CSAGTDQETQYF
>.|TRBV6-4|.|TRBJ2-5
TGTGCCAGCAGTGACTCGAGGGACACCGAGACCCAGTACTTC
CASSDSRDTETQYF
>TRBD1|TRBV7-9|few|TRBJ1-5
TGTGCCAGCAGCTCAACAGGGGCTCAGCCCCAGCATTTT
CASSSTGAQPQHF
>TRBD1|TRBV5-4|.|TRBJ2-7
TGTGCCAGCAGCTCCGGGACAGGGGCCTACGAGCAGTACTTC
CASSSGTGAYEQYF
>.|TRBV27|.|TRBJ2-7
TGTGCCAGCAGTTTATACGGGGGGCCGTACGAGCAGTACTTC
CASSLYGGPYEQYF
>TRBD2|TRBV2|.|TRBJ2-1
TGTGCCAGCACTCCTAGCGGGGGGACCTACAATGAGCAGTTCTTC
CASTPSGGTYNEQFF
>.|TRBV7-9|.|TRBJ1-5
TGTGCCAGCAGCTTAGATGAGGCTCAGCCCCAGCATTTT
CASSLDEAQPQHF
>.|TRBV5-1|.|TRBJ2-7
TGCGCCAGCAGCTATGACTCAAGCTCCTACGAGCAGTACTTC
CASSYDSSSYEQYF
>TRBD1|TRBV11-2|once|TRBJ2-5
TGTGCCAGCAGCTTAAGAGGGACAGGGGTTCGAGAGACCCAGTACTTC
CASSLRGTGVRETQYF
>TRBD2|TRBV9|.|TRBJ2-1
TGTGCCAGCAGCGTAGCTCTGGGACTAGCGGAGGGCAATGAGCAGTTCTTC
CASSVALGLAEGNEQFF
>.|TRBV9|.|TRBJ1-1
TGTGCCAGCAGCCCAGGAGGGGAGGGTTACAAAGCTTTCTTT
CASSPGGEGYKAFF
>TRBD1|TRBV10-3|.|TRBJ1-1
TGTGCCATCAGGAACAGGGGGCAAAATGAAGCTTTCTTT
CAIRNRGQNEAFF
>.|TRBV27|.|TRBJ2-7
TGTGCCAGCAGTAACTTGGGACTCTTCTACGAGCAGTACTTC
CASSNLGLFYEQYF